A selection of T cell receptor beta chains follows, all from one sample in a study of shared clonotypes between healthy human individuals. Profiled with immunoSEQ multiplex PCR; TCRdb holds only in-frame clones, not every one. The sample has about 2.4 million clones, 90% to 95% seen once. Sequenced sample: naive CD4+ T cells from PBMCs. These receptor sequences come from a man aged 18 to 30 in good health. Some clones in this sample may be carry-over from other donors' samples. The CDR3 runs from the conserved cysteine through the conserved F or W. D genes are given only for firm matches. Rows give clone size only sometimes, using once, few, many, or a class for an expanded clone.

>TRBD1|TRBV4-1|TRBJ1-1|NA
TGCGCCAGCAGCCGACCGGGACAGGGGAACACTGAAGCTTTCTTT
CASSRPGQGNTEAFF
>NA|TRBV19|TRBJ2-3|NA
TGTGCCAGTAGTACCGGGGGGGGACAGGGCACAGATACGCAGTATTTT
CASSTGGGQGTDTQYF
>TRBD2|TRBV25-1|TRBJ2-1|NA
TGTGCCAGCAGTGCGGGACTAGCGGGCCTCTACAATGAGCAGTTCTTC
CASSAGLAGLYNEQFF
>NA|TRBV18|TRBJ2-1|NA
TGTGCCAGCTCGCTGGCGGTGAGCTCCTACAATGAGCAGTTCTTC
CASSLAVSSYNEQFF
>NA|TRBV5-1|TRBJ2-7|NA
TGCGCCAGCAGCTTGTCCGGGCCCTCCTACGAGCAGTACTTC
CASSLSGPSYEQYF
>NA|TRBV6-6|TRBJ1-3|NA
TGTGCCAGCAGGGAGGGTACTGGAAACACCATATATTTT
CASREGTGNTIYF
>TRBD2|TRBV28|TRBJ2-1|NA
TGTGCCAGCAGTTTCCCCCCGGGTGCGGGAGGGCGTGGGGGCAATGAGCAGTTCTTC
CASSFPPGAGGRGGNEQFF
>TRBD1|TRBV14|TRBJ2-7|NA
TGTGCCAGCAGCCAAGAACGCTTAACCGGGACAGATCCTAACGAGCAGTACTTC
CASSQERLTGTDPNEQYF
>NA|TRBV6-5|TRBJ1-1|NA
TGTGCCAGCAGTTTCCTGTCTGAGGGAAACACTGAAGCTTTCTTT
CASSFLSEGNTEAFF
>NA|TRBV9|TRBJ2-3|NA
TGTGCCAGCAGCCCCGATGGGGGCACAGATACGCAGTATTTT
CASSPDGGTDTQYF
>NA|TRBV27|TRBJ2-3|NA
TGTGCCAGCGCCGATGGGGAGTGGGGCACAGATACGCAGTATTTT
CASADGEWGTDTQYF
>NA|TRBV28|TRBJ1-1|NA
TGTGCCAGCAGTATCCAGGGGTGGTTGAAAGCTTTCTTT
CASSIQGWLKAFF
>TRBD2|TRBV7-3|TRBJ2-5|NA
TGTGCCAGCAGCTTAATGGGACTAGCGGAAGAGACCCAGTACTTC
CASSLMGLAEETQYF
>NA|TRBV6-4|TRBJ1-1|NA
TGTGCCAGCAGTCTTAACAGCAACACTGAAGCTTTCTTT
CASSLNSNTEAFF
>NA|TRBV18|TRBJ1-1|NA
TGTGCCAGCTCCGAATCGCGGAACACTGAAGCTTTCTTT
CASSESRNTEAFF
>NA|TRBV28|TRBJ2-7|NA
TGTGCCAGCAGTACCCCGGGACAAACCTACGAGCAGTACTTC
CASSTPGQTYEQYF
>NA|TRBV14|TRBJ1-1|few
TGTGCCAGCAGCCCCGGGGTGAGAACTGAAGCTTTCTTT
CASSPGVRTEAFF
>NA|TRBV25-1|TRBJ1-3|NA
TGTGCCAGCAGTGAATTTGAAGCCCGAGGAAACACCATATATTTT
CASSEFEARGNTIYF
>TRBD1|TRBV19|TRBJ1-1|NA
TGTGCCAGTAGTGGGGACAGGGAGAACACTGAAGCTTTCTTT
CASSGDRENTEAFF
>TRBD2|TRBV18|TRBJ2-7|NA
TGTGCCAGCTCGCGAGGGACTAGCGGGAGGGCCGTCGACGAGCAGTACTTC
CASSRGTSGRAVDEQYF
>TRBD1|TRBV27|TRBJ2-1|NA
TGTGCCAGCAGTTTAAGGGACAGCTCCTACAATGAGCAGTTCTTC
CASSLRDSSYNEQFF
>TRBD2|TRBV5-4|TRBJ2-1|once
TGTGCCAGCAGCTCAATAGCGGGAGGGGCGCCCAATGAGCAGTTCTTC
CASSSIAGGAPNEQFF
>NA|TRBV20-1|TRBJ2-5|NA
TGCAGTGCTAGCGAGGAAGAGACCCAGTACTTC
CSASEEETQYF
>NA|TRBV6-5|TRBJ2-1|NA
TGTGCCAGCAGTTACAGGGGTCATGAGCAGTTCTTC
CASSYRGHEQFF
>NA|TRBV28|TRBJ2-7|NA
TGTGCCAGCAGTTTACGGGACCTCGGCCCCTACGAGCAGTACTTC
CASSLRDLGPYEQYF
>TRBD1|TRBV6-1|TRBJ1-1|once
TGTGCCAGCAGCCCGACAGGGGGCAACACTGAAGCTTTCTTT
CASSPTGGNTEAFF
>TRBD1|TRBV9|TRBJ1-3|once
TGTGCCAGCAGCGTAGCCGTACAGGGGGCTGGAAACACCATATATTTT
CASSVAVQGAGNTIYF
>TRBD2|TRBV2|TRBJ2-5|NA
TGTGCCAGCCTTCCGGGAGGGCCGGAGACCCAGTACTTC
CASLPGGPETQYF
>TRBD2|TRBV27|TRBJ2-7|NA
TGTGCCAGCAGTTTAAAGTGGGAGGGCCACTACGAGCAGTACTTC
CASSLKWEGHYEQYF
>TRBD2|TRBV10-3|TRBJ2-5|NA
TGTGCCATCAGTGTGGCTAGCGGGAGAGCGGAGACCCAGTACTTC
CAISVASGRAETQYF
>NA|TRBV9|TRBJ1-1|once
TGTGCCAGCAGCGTAGCTGGAAACACTGAAGCTTTCTTT
CASSVAGNTEAFF
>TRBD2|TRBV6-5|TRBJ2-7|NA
TGTGCCAGCAGTTACTCTAGCGGGTGGACCTACGAGCAGTACTTC
CASSYSSGWTYEQYF
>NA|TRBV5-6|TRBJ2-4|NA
TGTGCCAGCAGCCGAGGAGGACAAGCCAAAAACATTCAGTACTTC
CASSRGGQAKNIQYF
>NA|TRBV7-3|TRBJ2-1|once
TGTGCCAGCAGCTTAATGAGCCGGGATGAGCAGTTCTTC
CASSLMSRDEQFF
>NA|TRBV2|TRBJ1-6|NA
TGTGCCAGCAGTGCAGGGAGCGATTCACCCCTCCACTTT
CASSAGSDSPLHF